This TCR beta chain was retrieved from a study of post-analysis software for immune sequencing data. General study points: TRBV5-6, TRBV5-1 and TRBV20-1 were among five TRBV segments more frequent in patients than controls. Multiple sclerosis patients showed significantly lower normalized Chao1 diversity than controls did.

The V gene's germline CDR1 is SGHRS and CDR2 YFSETQ. This CDR3 region has 14 residues. Presence of unique molecular identifiers characterized the TCR beta cDNA libraries. TCRdb passed the PCR reads through MiXCR, listing each CDR3 protein once. The data show roughly 570,000 distinct CDR3 sequences, 34% seen once. With respect to this clonotype: Antigen unknown. The germline gene is not matched at one end of the junction; a read error may be the cause.

The V and J genes are TRBV5-1 and TRBJ2-3, with 9 bases identical to TRBD1. The sequence came from a girl under 18 with multiple sclerosis. Sequenced material: blood. The CDR3 sequence is CAGSSQGATDTQYF. CDR3 bases: TGCGCCGGCAGCTCACAGGGGGCCACAGATACGCAGTATTTT. The entire variable domain, with the rest obtained from reference TRBV5-1 and TRBJ2-3, is as follows: KAGVTQTPRYLIKTRGQQVTLSCSPISGHRSVSWYQQTPGQGLQFLFEYFSETQRNKGNFPGRFSGRQFSNSRSEMNVSTLELGDSALYLCAGSSQGATDTQYFGPGTRLTVL.